This T cell receptor (beta chain) is from a study of T cell changes during pregnancy in multiple sclerosis. Only in-frame clones appear in the TCRdb table, and some are missing; sequencing was by immunoSEQ multiplex PCR. The data contain 88,000 or so clones, about 91% of them seen just once; the ten biggest clones take up around 3%. This clone came up once. The CDR3 has 14 residues. V was shortened by 2 bases and J by 1 base, with 8 bases between the two germline ends. Germline CDR1 SGDLS, CDR2 YYNGEE. The starting material was peripheral blood, obtained before pregnancy. This sequence was found in a female donor with multiple sclerosis, enrolled in a pregnancy study. The gene calls are TRBV9 and TRBJ2-3, with D perhaps matching TRBD2 (5 bases). CDR3 region: CASSVTRGTDTQYF. Here the CDR3 DNA reads TGTGCCAGCAGCGTGACGAGGGGCACAGATACGCAGTATTTT.